A selection of T cell receptor beta chains follows, all from one sample in a study of T cells in Graves' hyperthyroidism and ophthalmopathy. One entry per CDR3 protein results from TCRdb running MiXCR on the multiplex PCR reads. The data show 380,000 or so distinct CDR3 sequences, approximately 20% seen once. Material for sequencing was blood. The receptors were sampled from a woman aged 18-29 years with Graves' hyperthyroidism. Both conserved end residues are part of each CDR3. Fields, in order: D gene, V gene, clone size, J gene, CDR3 protein, CDR3 DNA. D genes are given only for firm matches. Clone size is given for some rows only: seen once, a few or many times, or a class if the clone is expanded.

.	TRBV29-1	.	TRBJ1-1	CSVLGGAEACF	TGCAGCGTTCTCGGGGGTGCTGAAGCTTGCTTT
.	TRBV12-5	.	TRBJ1-1	CASGIRGRIEVNTEAFF	TGTGCTAGTGGCATCAGGGGCCGCATCGAGGTGAACACTGAAGCTTTCTTT
.	TRBV27	many	TRBJ2-5	CASSLGGKATQYF	TGTGCCAGCAGTTTAGGAGGGAAGGCGACCCAGTACTTC
TRBD1	TRBV6-1	.	TRBJ2-7	CASSEVGTGASVQYF	TGTGCCAGCAGTGAAGTTGGGACAGGGGCGTCAGTGCAGTACTTC
.	TRBV7-9	many	TRBJ2-7	CASSSLVLTGYEQYF	TGTGCCAGCAGCTCCCTGGTGCTGACTGGGTACGAGCAGTACTTC
TRBD1	TRBV5-1	.	TRBJ2-6	CASSVTGTGFSGANVLTF	TGCGCCAGCAGCGTCACCGGGACAGGCTTCTCCGGGGCCAACGTCCTGACTTTC
.	TRBV11-1	many	TRBJ2-7	CASSWDTYEQYF	TGTGCCAGCAGCTGGGACACCTACGAGCAGTACTTC
.	TRBV12-3/TRBV12-4	many	TRBJ2-7	CASSRPGVELGQYF	TGTGCCAGCAGCAGACCGGGAGTAGAATTGGGGCAGTACTTC
TRBD1	TRBV6-1	many	TRBJ1-3	CASSPDRAIAGNTIYF	TGTGCCAGCAGTCCCGACAGGGCGATCGCTGGAAACACCATATATTTT
.	TRBV29-1	many	TRBJ2-7	CSVEIRDEQYF	TGCAGCGTTGAAATAAGGGACGAGCAGTACTTC
TRBD1	TRBV19	many	TRBJ1-1	CASSPLRGQANTEAFF	TGTGCCAGTAGTCCCCTGAGGGGGCAGGCGAACACTGAAGCTTTCTTT
.	TRBV6-5	.	TRBJ2-2	CASSYSQLSGELFF	TGTGCCAGCAGTTACTCTCAGTTGTCCGGGGAGCTGTTTTTT
.	TRBV5-1	many	TRBJ2-4	CASSLEDRRLRRPIQYF	TGCGCCAGCAGCTTGGAGGATAGGCGACTACGGCGACCGATTCAATACTTC
.	TRBV7-3	many	TRBJ2-2	CASSWASGELFF	TGTGCCAGCAGCTGGGCTTCCGGGGAGCTGTTTTTT
TRBD2	TRBV3-1	.	TRBJ2-5	CASSHRLANRVGTQYF	TGTGCCAGCAGCCACCGACTAGCAAATAGGGTTGGGACCCAGTACTTC
.	TRBV6-5	many	TRBJ2-6	CASSYEGAGANVLTF	TGTGCCAGCAGTTACGAGGGGGCTGGGGCCAACGTCCTGACTTTC
.	TRBV5-1	many	TRBJ2-7	CASRQDYEQYF	TGCGCCAGTCGACAGGATTACGAGCAGTACTTC
.	TRBV4-1	many	TRBJ2-5	CASSQGGGETQYF	TGCGCCAGCAGCCAAGGTGGCGGGGAGACCCAGTACTTC
.	TRBV7-2	.	TRBJ2-5	CASSLFKQGGETQYF	TGTGCCAGCAGCTTATTTAAACAGGGTGGAGAGACCCAGTACTTC
.	TRBV6-1	many	TRBJ2-5	CASNPYRTQETQYF	TGTGCCAGCAACCCATACAGGACCCAAGAGACCCAGTACTTC
.	TRBV27	many	TRBJ2-7	CASSQKITGYEQYF	TGTGCCAGCAGCCAGAAGATTACAGGCTACGAGCAGTACTTC
.	TRBV10-3	many	TRBJ2-7	CAISEQQDYEQYF	TGTGCCATCAGTGAGCAGCAGGACTACGAGCAGTACTTC
.	TRBV4-1	many	TRBJ2-5	CASRRGRDQKETQYF	TGCGCCAGCAGACGCGGGCGGGACCAAAAAGAGACCCAGTACTTC
.	TRBV18	few	TRBJ1-2	CASSPRQDTNYGYTF	TGTGCCAGCTCACCACGACAGGATACTAACTATGGCTACACCTTC
.	TRBV11-2	many	TRBJ1-2	CASSFAGLPGYTF	TGTGCCAGCAGCTTCGCGGGTCTACCAGGCTACACCTTC
.	TRBV19	many	TRBJ1-6	CASSISIYNSPLHF	TGTGCCAGTAGTATCAGTATCTATAATTCACCCCTCCACTTT
.	TRBV19	many	TRBJ2-7	CASSISGSAYEQYF	TGTGCCAGTAGTATCAGCGGGTCGGCCTACGAGCAGTACTTC
.	TRBV6-2/TRBV6-3	many	TRBJ2-2	CASSYLAAGRTGELFF	TGTGCCAGCAGTTACTTAGCGGCGGGGCGTACCGGGGAGCTGTTTTTT
.	TRBV12-3/TRBV12-4	many	TRBJ2-5	CASSQTTEETQYF	TGTGCCAGCAGTCAGACGACAGAAGAGACCCAGTACTTC
TRBD1	TRBV6-5	many	TRBJ1-2	CASSNPTGEYGYTF	TGTGCCAGCAGTAACCCGACAGGGGAGTATGGCTACACCTTC
.	TRBV12-3/TRBV12-4	.	TRBJ2-2	CASSTLRLTGELFF	TGTGCCAGCAGCACCCTTCGACTCACCGGGGAGCTGTTTTTT
TRBD2	TRBV2	many	TRBJ2-6	CASRKARGPGGSGANVLTF	TGTGCCAGCAGAAAAGCACGGGGACCGGGGGGCTCTGGGGCCAACGTCCTGACTTTC
TRBD1	TRBV28	many	TRBJ2-7	CASSQDRGYSYEQYF	TGTGCCAGCAGCCAGGACAGGGGGTACTCCTACGAGCAGTACTTC
.	TRBV11-1	few	TRBJ1-5	CASSLGAGARDRPQHF	TGTGCCAGCAGCTTAGGCGCGGGGGCGAGGGACCGGCCCCAGCATTTT
TRBD1	TRBV18	.	TRBJ1-5	CASSPAPRDRDQPQHF	TGTGCCAGCTCACCGGCCCCCCGGGACAGAGATCAGCCCCAGCATTTT